A single sample gave rise to the 14 T cell receptor beta chains below, sequenced in a study of blood T cell repertoires in COVID-19. Sequenced by immunoSEQ multiplex PCR; TCRdb stores in-frame clones only, minus some. This sample has 200,000 to 250,000 clones, with roughly 88% found just once. Sequenced material: peripheral blood. These receptor sequences come from a man aged 80 or over with acute or convalescent COVID-19.

The gene calls are TRBV3-1 (or the pseudogene TRBV3-2) and TRBJ2-3; the match to TRBD2 covers 12 bases. The CDR3 sequence is 16 residues long. From germline, CDR1 is LGHDT and CDR2 YNNKEL (reference sequence). V was clipped by 4 bases and J by 2 bases; unmatched bases: 4. DNA for the CDR3: TGTGCCAGCAGCCGGAGACTAGCGGGGGACACAGATACGCAGTATTTT. Amino acids: CASSRRLAGDTDTQYF.

The CDR3 DNA reads as TGCGCCAGCAGCTTACAGGGGTCTAATGAAAAACTGTTTTTT. The encoded protein is CASSLQGSNEKLFF. V usage is TRBV5-1 and J usage is TRBJ1-4; 7 bases fit TRBD1. Trimming at V came to 2 bases and at J to 3 bases, leaving 1 base not matched to a gene. The CDR3 is made up of 14 amino acids. Germline V lookup: CDR1 SGHRS, CDR2 YFSETQ.

The chain is built from TRBV7-2 and TRBJ1-4; perhaps TRBD1 as D (6 bases). From germline, CDR1 is SGHTA and CDR2 FQGNSA. The CDR3 runs to 14 residues. The ends were cut back, 1 base at V and 7 bases at J, with 10 bases in the middle. The CDR3 loop is CASSLGGGGEKLFF. The CDR3, as DNA: TGTGCCAGCAGCTTAGGAGGGGGGGGTGAAAAACTGTTTTTT.

This clone has only a few counts. CDR3 sequence: CSVGRGGGLYEQYF. The CDR3 DNA is TGCAGCGTCGGACGTGGCGGGGGCCTCTACGAGCAGTACTTC. The rearrangement joins TRBV29-1 to TRBJ2-7; D perhaps matches TRBD2 (7 bases). The V gene's germline CDR1 is SQVTM and CDR2 ANQGSEA. Trimming stripped 6 bases from V and 3 bases from J, with 18 bases between. This CDR3 has 14 amino acids.

The J gene is TRBJ2-5, the V gene TRBV9, with 13 positions matching TRBD2. The CDR3 length is 17 residues. V was pared by 0 bases and J by 2 bases, with 4 bases of the junction left unmatched. Germline CDR1 and CDR2: SGDLS and YYNGEE. The CDR3 nucleotides read TGTGCCAGCAGCGTAGTCGGACTAGCGGGGGATCAAGAGACCCAGTACTTC. This sequence encodes CASSVVGLAGDQETQYF.

The V gene is TRBV19, the J gene TRBJ1-1; D gene ambiguous. From germline, CDR1 is LNHDA and CDR2 SQIVND (reference sequence). Trimming took off 6 bases at V and 3 bases at J, with 20 bases between the two ends. The CDR3 contains 16 residues. The CDR3 spells CASSDTRGKSYTEAFF. Here the CDR3 DNA reads TGTGCCAGTAGCGACACCCGGGGTAAGAGTTACACTGAAGCTTTCTTT.

The chain recombines TRBV28 with TRBJ1-6; D remains ambiguous. Trimming took off 7 bases at V and 7 bases at J, with 17 bases between the two ends. The CDR3 runs 15 residues. Germline CDR1 MDHEN, CDR2 SYDVKM. Written as DNA, the CDR3 is TGTGCCAGCACCACGACAAAAGCGGGAAATTCACCCCTCCACTTT. Its translation: CASTTTKAGNSPLHF. The full variable domain, rest sourced from reference TRBV28 and TRBJ1-6, is DVKVTQSSRYLVKRTGEKVFLECVQDMDHENMFWYRQDPGLGLRLIYFSYDVKMKEKGDIPEGYSVSREKKERFSLILESASTNQTSMYLCASTTTKAGNSPLHFGNGTRLTVT.

This sequence joins TRBV27 and TRBJ2-7; tentative D call: TRBD1 (6 bases). In germline, CDR1 is MNHEY, CDR2 SMNVEV (reference sequence). The CDR3 length is 13 residues. V was shortened by 7 bases and J by 6 bases, with 16 bases between the two germline ends. The CDR3 DNA sequence: TGTGCCAGCACCTTCAGGGGTTCCGTCGAGCAGTACTTC. This gives the protein CASTFRGSVEQYF.

The rearrangement joins TRBV7-2 to TRBJ1-3, with D unclear. This CDR3 is built from 13 residues. Trimming cost V 5 bases and J 0 bases, with 5 bases left between them. CDR1 and CDR2 from the germline V gene are SGHTA and FQGNSA. CDR3: CASSTRSGNTIYF. CDR3 coding DNA: TGTGCCAGCAGCACACGCTCTGGAAACACCATATATTTT.

This chain connects TRBV19 to TRBJ1-2, with D perhaps TRBD1 (6 bases). Germline CDR1 reads LNHDA; CDR2 reads SQIVND (reference sequence). The CDR3 runs to 14 residues. The V gene lost 9 bases and the J gene lost 0 bases, with 14 bases spanning the gap. CDR3 coding DNA: TGTGCCAGCCTAGCCGGGACACCTAACTATGGCTACACCTTC. It is translated as CASLAGTPNYGYTF.

The rearrangement links TRBV19 to TRBJ1-2, with D possibly being TRBD1 (6 bases). Germline loops: CDR1 LNHDA, CDR2 SQIVND (reference sequence). The CDR3 is 15 amino acids. V shed 5 bases and J shed 2 bases, with 15 bases lying between them. The CDR3 spells CASSDLPDRNYGYTF. The CDR3 DNA reads TGTGCCAGTAGTGATCTTCCGGACAGAAACTATGGCTACACCTTC. Full variable domain (rest looked up from reference TRBV19 and TRBJ1-2): DGGITQSPKYLFRKEGQNVTLSCEQNLNHDAMYWYRQDPGQGLRLIYYSQIVNDFQKGDIAEGYSVSREKKESFPLTVTSAQKNPTAFYLCASSDLPDRNYGYTFGSGTRLTVV.

The chain links TRBV15 to TRBJ2-3; TRBD2 matches 9 bases. J gave up 14 bases and V 0 bases, and 6 bases lay outside the gene matches. The CDR3 is 13 residues long. Germline lookup yields CDR1 LNHNV and CDR2 YYDKDF (reference sequence). In DNA, the CDR3 is TGTGCCACCAGCAGAGACCATCTAGCGGGGACGTATTTT. Residues: CATSRDHLAGTYF.

The V call is TRBV5-1, the J call TRBJ2-1; 9 bases are a match to TRBD2. Germline CDR1 SGHRS, CDR2 YFSETQ. The CDR3 covers 15 residues. Trimming removed 0 bases from V and 7 bases from J; junction bases left unmatched: 5. CDR3 protein: CASSLGTSVYNEQFF. The CDR3 DNA follows: TGCGCCAGCAGCTTGGGGACTAGCGTTTATAATGAGCAGTTCTTC.

This chain connects TRBV28 to TRBJ1-2; a possible D gene is TRBD1 (5 bases). V dropped 2 bases and J dropped 5 bases, with 15 bases sitting between them. The V gene's germline CDR1 is MDHEN and CDR2 SYDVKM. The CDR3 is 15 residues long. DNA of the CDR3: TGTGCCAGCAGTTTACGTCGGGGGTGGGGTTATGGCTACACCTTC. Its protein product is CASSLRRGWGYGYTF.